What follows are 16 T cell receptor delta chains derived from one specimen sequenced in a study of Vδ1+ human thymocytes. Study-level results: Thymic TRG and TRD repertoires appeared highly polyclonal.

Sequences come from RNA converted to cDNA by reverse transcription. CDR3 amplicons came from multiplex PCR with pooled V-gene forward and constant-region reverse primers. TCRdb reran clone calling via CATT on the multiplex PCR reads. The sample shows about 55,000 delta-chain clones, approximately 15% of them seen only once. For these receptors, no antigen is known. Sequencing was carried out using Vdelta1+ gamma-delta thymocytes from the thymus. This sample's subset: FACS-sorted CD3+ TCRalphabeta- TCRVdelta1+ TCRVdelta2- thymocytes. The receptors come from a boy younger than two who had congenital heart surgery.

The chain recombines TRDV3 with TRDJ1, with 9 bases identical to TRDD3. V trimming: 5 bases; J trimming: 6 bases; junction bases outside the gene matches: 16. CDR1 and CDR2 from the germline V gene are TVYSNPD and GDNSRS (reference sequence). The CDR3 is made up of 15 amino acids. CDR3 sequence reads: CAAFPTWGYANKLIF. CDR3 sequence (DNA): TGTGCCGCCTTTCCTACTTGGGGATACGCAAATAAACTCATCTTT.

This clone was observed a handful of times. The chain joins TRDV1 to TRDJ1; D uncertain. Germline-derived CDR1 and CDR2 are TSWWSYY and QGS. The CDR3 has 18 amino acids. Trimming took off 0 bases at V and 0 bases at J, with 17 bases between the two ends. CDR3 residues: CALGELTFGLLYTDKLIF. In DNA form, the CDR3 reads TGTGCTCTTGGGGAACTTACATTCGGCCTCTTGTACACCGATAAACTCATCTTT.

This clone turned up a few times. This chain joins TRDV1 and TRDJ1; D not certain. Deletions cut 0 bases from V and 9 bases from J, with 26 bases between. There are 18 residues in the CDR3. Looked up from germline, CDR1 is TSWWSYY and CDR2 is QGS. CDR3 nucleotide sequence: TGTGCTCTTGGGGAACTACCCCATTCCCGTCCGGCGTACTGTCAACTCATCTTT. Encoded protein: CALGELPHSRPAYCQLIF.

This chain links TRDV1 with TRDJ1; no definite D call. The germline V gene encodes CDR1 TSWWSYY and CDR2 QGS. V gave up 0 bases and J gave up 0 bases, with 20 bases separating them. The CDR3 contains 19 residues. The CDR3 sequence: CALGELSKLRGLYTDKLIF. CDR3 coding DNA: TGTGCTCTTGGGGAACTGTCGAAGCTGAGGGGTTTGTACACCGATAAACTCATCTTT.

The chain employs TRDV1 and TRDJ1; 8 bases line up with TRDD3. With 2 bases clipped from V and 2 bases from J, the junction kept 22 bases outside the gene matches. The germline CDR1 and CDR2 sequences are TSWWSYY and QGS. The CDR3 has 21 amino acids. This chain's CDR3 is CALGEFPSPTFFGGSTDKLIF. The CDR3 region has the DNA TGTGCTCTTGGGGAATTCCCTTCCCCTACCTTCTTTGGGGGATCGACCGATAAACTCATCTTT.

V is TRDV1 and J is TRDJ1, with 9 bases aligning to TRDD2. The CDR3 is 19 residues long. From germline, CDR1 is TSWWSYY and CDR2 QGS. The J segment lost 1 base and the V segment lost 2 bases, leaving 14 bases of the junction unmatched. CDR3 protein: CALGEVYLPTDWATDKLIF. The CDR3 DNA is TGTGCTCTTGGGGAAGTTTACCTTCCTACTGACTGGGCCACCGATAAACTCATCTTT.

This clone was detected once. The V and J genes are TRDV1 and TRDJ1, with 11 positions matching TRDD3. Germline assignment: CDR1 TSWWSYY and CDR2 QGS. V was pared by 3 bases and J by 2 bases, with 29 bases of the junction left unmatched. The CDR3 contains 24 residues. The CDR3: CALGDLPTSYDGGGGYARTDKLIF. CDR3 nucleotide sequence: TGTGCTCTTGGGGATTTACCCACCTCCTACGACGGAGGTGGGGGATACGCGAGAACCGATAAACTCATCTTT.

V is TRDV1 and J is TRDJ1; D is unclear. The CDR3 is made up of 16 amino acids. V was trimmed by 1 base and J by 1 base, leaving 13 bases between them. Per germline, CDR1 TSWWSYY and CDR2 QGS. CDR3 bases: TGTGCTCTTGGGGAACCGAAAACCGTACCCACCGATAAACTCATCTTT. It is translated as CALGEPKTVPTDKLIF.

The gene calls are TRDV1 and TRDJ1; a possible D gene is TRDD3 (6 bases). CDR1 and CDR2 (germline): TSWWSYY, QGS. The CDR3 loop spans 17 amino acids. V lost 6 bases to trimming and J lost 1 base, with 21 bases between them. CDR3 sequence (DNA): TGTGCTCTTGGACCCAGGGGTACTGGGCGTCCCACCGATAAACTCATCTTT. Protein: CALGPRGTGRPTDKLIF.

Regarding this clone: One end of the junction does not line up with germline, which may come from a read error. The chain recombines TRDV1 with TRDJ1; 7 nucleotides line up with TRDD3. CDR3 size: 21 residues. The germline V gene encodes CDR1 TSWWSYY and CDR2 QGS. This CDR3 is CALGEYTPCLLRDTHTDKLIF. The CDR3 bases are TGTGCTCTTGGGGAATACACTCCGTGCCTACTGAGGGATACCCACACCGATAAGCTCATCTTT.

This clone has just a few counts. The J gene is TRDJ1, the V gene TRDV1; 7 nucleotides align to TRDD2. This CDR3 spans 19 amino acids. From germline, CDR1 is TSWWSYY and CDR2 QGS. V shed 0 bases and J 0 bases; nucleotides not matched to a gene: 13. CDR3: CALGELSGILPSYTDKLIF. For the CDR3, the DNA is TGTGCTCTTGGGGAACTATCTGGAATTCTTCCTTCCTACACCGATAAACTCATCTTT.

This clone was picked up a small number of times. Other DNA sequences in the same sample also yield this CDR3. The chain carries TRDV1 and TRDJ1; 8 bases match TRDD2. V lost 1 base to trimming and J lost 0 bases; unmatched junction nucleotides: 19. The CDR3 spans 21 residues. Germline values: CDR1 TSWWSYY, CDR2 QGS. CDR3 nucleotide sequence: TGTGCTCTTGGGGAACGACTTCCTACTTTGCTAGGGGATCCCTACACCGATAAACTCATCTTT. Encoded protein: CALGERLPTLLGDPYTDKLIF.

V and J are TRDV1 and TRDJ1; the match to TRDD3 covers 7 bases. In germline, CDR1 is TSWWSYY, CDR2 QGS. This CDR3 has 19 residues. V was clipped by 2 bases and J by 0 bases; unmatched bases: 15. This CDR3 reads CALGEKSRLGDSYTDKLIF. As DNA, the CDR3 is TGTGCTCTTGGGGAAAAGTCACGATTGGGGGACTCGTACACCGATAAACTCATCTTT.

This clone has a handful of counts. The chain joins TRDV2 to TRDJ1; 8 nucleotides match TRDD3. This CDR3 is 20 amino acids long. CDR1 and CDR2 from the germline V gene are GEAIGNYY and EKD. V lost 7 bases to trimming and J lost 0 bases; unmatched junction nucleotides: 24. The CDR3 protein is CACRADYYWGDRQYTDKLIF. CDR3 nucleotides: TGTGCCTGCCGAGCCGATTATTACTGGGGGGATCGCCAGTACACCGATAAACTCATCTTT.

This sequence joins TRDV1 and TRDJ1; 11 nucleotides align to TRDD3. Unmatched junction bases numbered 24, after V lost 0 bases and J lost 0 bases. The CDR3 totals 24 residues. Germline V lookup: CDR1 TSWWSYY, CDR2 QGS. The chain's CDR3 is CALGELNTFLRISGGYLYTDKLIF. The CDR3, as DNA: TGTGCTCTTGGGGAACTTAATACCTTCCTACGGATTTCTGGGGGATACCTATACACCGATAAACTCATCTTT.

The chain joins TRDV1 to TRDJ1, with 8 bases identical to TRDD3. Germline V gene sequence: CDR1 TSWWSYY, CDR2 QGS. V was pared by 6 bases and J by 4 bases, with 28 bases of the junction left unmatched. CDR3 length: 21 residues. As DNA, the CDR3 is TGTGCTCTTGGCACCGGGTCCTACGAGTCGTACTGGGGGGGCCGGGTCGATAAACTCATCTTT. Residues: CALGTGSYESYWGGRVDKLIF.